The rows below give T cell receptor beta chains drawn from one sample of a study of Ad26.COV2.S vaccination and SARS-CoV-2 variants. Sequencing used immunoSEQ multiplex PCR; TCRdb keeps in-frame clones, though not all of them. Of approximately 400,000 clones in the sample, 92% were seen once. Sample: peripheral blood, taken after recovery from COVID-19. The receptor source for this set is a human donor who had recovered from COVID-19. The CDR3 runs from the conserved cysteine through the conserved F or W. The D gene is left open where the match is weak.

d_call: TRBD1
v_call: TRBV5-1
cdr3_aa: CASRWTGGITGELFF

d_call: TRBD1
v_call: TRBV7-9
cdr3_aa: CASRAGTGGTDTQYF

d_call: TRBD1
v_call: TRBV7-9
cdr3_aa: CASSIWTGANYGYTF

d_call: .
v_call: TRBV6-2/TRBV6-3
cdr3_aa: CASSYGTETSGNTIYF

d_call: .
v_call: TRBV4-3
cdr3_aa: CASSQEAGMDIQYF

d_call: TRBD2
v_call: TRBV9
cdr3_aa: CASSARLAGRLSGANVLTF

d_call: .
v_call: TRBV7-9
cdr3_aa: CASSLGGPYYGYTF

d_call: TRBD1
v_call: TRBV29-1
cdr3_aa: CSVEEQGVYGYTF

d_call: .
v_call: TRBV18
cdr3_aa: CASSETGLNTEAFF

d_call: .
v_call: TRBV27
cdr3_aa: CASSLAGSTVYNQPQHF